This passage covers 29 T cell receptor beta chains from one sample sequenced in a study of shared clonotypes between healthy human individuals. The assay was immunoSEQ multiplex PCR, and TCRdb's table has in-frame clones only and misses some. The sample has about 1.5 million clones; 95% to 99% are singletons. Sequenced sample: naive CD4+ T cells sorted from blood. The subset denotes: CD45RA+ positively selected. The receptors were gathered from a man aged 25 to 45 in good health.

This chain uses TRBV19 with TRBJ2-7; no clear D gene. CDR1 and CDR2 (germline): LNHDA, SQIVND (reference sequence). The V end was cut by 3 bases, the J end by 1 base, with 10 bases between. There are 14 residues in the CDR3. The CDR3: CASSMGSASYEQYF. The CDR3 coding sequence is TGTGCCAGTAGTATGGGATCTGCGTCCTACGAGCAGTACTTC.

A word on this clone: Within the sample, other DNA sequences also encode this same CDR3. The chain is built from TRBV5-5 and TRBJ2-5; 8 bases fit TRBD1. The CDR3 is 14 residues long. CDR1 is SGHKS, CDR2 YYEKEE, per germline (reference sequence). V lost 2 bases to trimming and J lost 5 bases; unmatched junction nucleotides: 5. CDR3 nucleotide sequence: TGTGCCAGCAGCTTTGGACAGGGCGGGGAGACCCAGTACTTC. This codes for CASSFGQGGETQYF.

This chain connects TRBV7-4 to TRBJ2-5, with 12 bases aligning to TRBD2. Looked up from germline, CDR1 is SGHVT and CDR2 is SQSDAQ. With V trimmed by 0 bases and J by 1 base, 3 bases remained unmatched. The CDR3 covers 17 residues. The CDR3 DNA sequence: TGTGCCAGCAGCTTAGCGGGACTAGCGGGCCCCCAAGAGACCCAGTACTTC. Translated: CASSLAGLAGPQETQYF.

The rearrangement uses TRBV7-2 and TRBJ2-3, with 8 nucleotides matching TRBD2. Germline CDR1 and CDR2: SGHTA and FQGNSA. V was pared by 8 bases and J by 6 bases, with 7 bases of the junction left unmatched. The CDR3 extends over 13 amino acids. CDR3 nucleotides: TGTGCCAGCTTAGGCGGGAGGACCGATACGCAGTATTTT. It is translated as CASLGGRTDTQYF.

As DNA, the CDR3 is TGTGCCAGCAGCCACCAGGGTACCTACGAGCAGTACTTC. Protein: CASSHQGTYEQYF. The chain links TRBV14 to TRBJ2-7; D may be TRBD1 (5 bases). Germline V gene data show CDR1 as SGHDN and CDR2 as FVKESK. There are 13 residues in the CDR3. Between the trimmed V and J ends, which lost 3 bases and 2 bases, there was a span of 8 bases.

The rearrangement joins TRBV4-1 to TRBJ2-5, with D tentatively TRBD1 (5 bases). V lost 1 base and J lost 5, with 14 bases in between. Germline lookup yields CDR1 MGHRA and CDR2 YSYEKL. The CDR3 extends over 15 amino acids. CDR3 amino acids: CASSQAPTPGETQYF. The CDR3 DNA follows: TGCGCCAGCAGCCAAGCACCAACGCCAGGGGAGACCCAGTACTTC.

V is TRBV5-1 and J is TRBJ2-5; D uncertain. The CDR3 length is 14 residues. With 4 bases removed from V and 5 bases from J, the gap between germline ends came to 15 bases. Germline V gene sequence: CDR1 SGHRS, CDR2 YFSETQ. The CDR3 DNA sequence: TGCGCCAGCAGCCTCACGCCCACTACGGAGACCCAGTACTTC. This codes for CASSLTPTTETQYF.

On this clone itself: Germline is not matched at one junction end, which may reflect a read error. The chain carries TRBV6-1 and TRBJ2-5; 7 bases match TRBD1. The germline gives CDR1 MNHNS, CDR2 SASEGT. CDR3 length: 17 amino acids. CDR3 protein: CASREGTDLWYQETQYF. Written as DNA, the CDR3 is TGTGCCAGCAGGGAAGGGACAGACCTTTGGTACCAAGAGACCCAGTACTTC.

Comment on this clone: At the DNA level, this CDR3 is encoded by other sequences in the same sample as well. This CDR3 is CASSLQGAGNTIYF. CDR3 DNA: TGCGCCAGCAGCTTACAGGGGGCTGGAAACACCATATATTTT. The J gene is TRBJ1-3, the V gene TRBV5-1; 8 bases line up with TRBD1. This CDR3 has 14 residues. Germline V gene data show CDR1 as SGHRS and CDR2 as YFSETQ. Losses at the gene ends were 2 bases for V and 2 bases for J; bases not matched to a gene: 0. Full variable domain (missing parts from reference TRBV5-1 and TRBJ1-3): KAGVTQTPRYLIKTRGQQVTLSCSPISGHRSVSWYQQTPGQGLQFLFEYFSETQRNKGNFPGRFSGRQFSNSRSEMNVSTLELGDSALYLCASSLQGAGNTIYFGEGSWLTVV.

J is TRBJ2-7 and V is TRBV7-9; a possible D gene is TRBD2 (6 bases). Germline V lookup: CDR1 SEHNR, CDR2 FQNEAQ (reference sequence). The CDR3 has 14 amino acids. The V and J ends lost 6 bases and 7 bases respectively, with 19 bases between them. The CDR3 DNA sequence: TGTGCCAGCAGTATCCAAGGGTCCGCGGGGGAGCAGTACTTC. Amino acids: CASSIQGSAGEQYF.

This clone has a handful of counts. The rearrangement links TRBV10-3 to TRBJ1-3, with unresolved D. The CDR3 totals 13 residues. The V gene's germline CDR1 is ENHRY and CDR2 SYGVKD. Trimming pared 6 bases from V and 0 bases from J, leaving 6 bases between. CDR3 sequence (DNA): TGTGCCATCAGCGACAACTCTGGAAACACCATATATTTT. The encoded protein is CAISDNSGNTIYF.

The V and J genes are TRBV7-9 and TRBJ1-1; D uncertain. CDR1 and CDR2 from the germline V gene are SEHNR and FQNEAQ (reference sequence). V was cut by 7 bases and J by 6 bases, with 9 bases left in between. The CDR3 is 11 residues long. CDR3 nucleotide sequence: TGTGCCAGCAACGAGGGCTCTGAAGCTTTCTTT. It translates to CASNEGSEAFF.

CDR3 protein: CATSPWTAPEQYF. CDR3 bases: TGTGCCACCAGTCCTTGGACAGCACCCGAGCAGTACTTC. The chain joins TRBV15 to TRBJ2-7, with TRBD1 as a possible D gene (6 bases). Germline CDR1 LNHNV, CDR2 YYDKDF (reference sequence). CDR3 size: 13 residues. The V end was cut by 6 bases, the J end by 6 bases, with 15 bases between.

This chain uses TRBV21-1 with TRBJ1-1. TRBV21-1 is termed a pseudogene. The CDR3 has 13 amino acids. In nucleotides, the CDR3 is TGTGCCAGCACCGAACTGGGGAACACTGAAGCTTTCTTT. Protein sequence: CASTELGNTEAFF.

This chain links TRBV6-1 with TRBJ2-7; D perhaps matches TRBD1 (6 bases). Looked up from germline, CDR1 is MNHNS and CDR2 is SASEGT. V was clipped by 3 bases and J by 3 bases, with 15 bases between them. This CDR3 comprises 15 residues. CDR3 nucleotide sequence: TGTGCCAGCAGTGATGGGGGCCCACCCTACTACGAGCAGTACTTC. Protein: CASSDGGPPYYEQYF.

The V and J genes are TRBV28 and TRBJ2-5; D not certain. Trimming removed 7 bases at V and 1 base at J, with 16 bases between. This CDR3 spans 15 amino acids. The germline CDR1 and CDR2 sequences are MDHEN and SYDVKM. The CDR3 DNA reads TGTGCCAGCACCACGCAAGTCAGGACCCAAGAGACCCAGTACTTC. As protein: CASTTQVRTQETQYF. Combining the CDR3 with reference TRBV28 and TRBJ2-5 gives the whole variable domain DVKVTQSSRYLVKRTGEKVFLECVQDMDHENMFWYRQDPGLGLRLIYFSYDVKMKEKGDIPEGYSVSREKKERFSLILESASTNQTSMYLCASTTQVRTQETQYFGPGTRLLVL.

The V and J genes are TRBV9 and TRBJ2-3; tentative D call: TRBD2 (6 bases). Trimming cost V 0 bases and J 1 base, with 9 bases left between them. The V gene's germline CDR1 is SGDLS and CDR2 YYNGEE. The CDR3 is 15 amino acids. For the CDR3, the DNA is TGTGCCAGCAGCGTAGTATCTAGCGGCACAGATACGCAGTATTTT. This gives the protein CASSVVSSGTDTQYF.

This chain connects TRBV5-1 to TRBJ2-1; D possibly corresponds to TRBD2 (6 bases). The CDR3 runs to 14 residues. Trimming removed 5 bases at V and 7 bases at J, with 16 bases between. Germline lookup yields CDR1 SGHRS and CDR2 YFSETQ. CDR3 bases: TGCGCCAGCAGAACCGGGACTCCTGGTAATGAGCAGTTCTTC. Translating gives CASRTGTPGNEQFF. Full variable domain (rest looked up from reference TRBV5-1 and TRBJ2-1): KAGVTQTPRYLIKTRGQQVTLSCSPISGHRSVSWYQQTPGQGLQFLFEYFSETQRNKGNFPGRFSGRQFSNSRSEMNVSTLELGDSALYLCASRTGTPGNEQFFGPGTRLTVL.

Remarks on this clone: Other nucleotide sequences in the sample specify the same CDR3. The chain recombines TRBV19 with TRBJ1-5, with D hard to call. V lost 4 bases and J lost 2, with 6 bases in between. The length of the CDR3 is 13 residues. Per the germline V gene, CDR1 is LNHDA and CDR2 is SQIVND (reference sequence). The CDR3 loop reads CASSTQGNQPQHF. The CDR3, as DNA: TGTGCCAGTAGTACTCAAGGCAATCAGCCCCAGCATTTT.

The chain carries TRBV6-1 and TRBJ2-1; 8 positions match TRBD2. Trimming removed 5 bases from V and 0 bases from J; junction bases left unmatched: 3. In germline, CDR1 is MNHNS, CDR2 SASEGT. This CDR3 contains 15 residues. CDR3 nucleotide sequence: TGTGCCAGCAGTATCGGGACTAGCTCCTACAATGAGCAGTTCTTC. Translated: CASSIGTSSYNEQFF.

This clone has a single count. This chain joins TRBV5-1 and TRBJ2-1; D gene ambiguous. Germline CDR1 SGHRS, CDR2 YFSETQ. V lost 3 bases to trimming and J lost 0 bases, with 13 bases between them. This CDR3 has 16 amino acids. Written as DNA, the CDR3 is TGCGCCAGCAGCTCATTAAGCGCGAGCTCCTACAATGAGCAGTTCTTC. This gives the protein CASSSLSASSYNEQFF.

This chain uses TRBV7-2 with TRBJ2-1, with 9 bases identical to TRBD2. Germline V lookup: CDR1 SGHTA, CDR2 FQGNSA. The CDR3 is made up of 14 amino acids. V lost 6 bases, J lost 9 bases, and 9 bases stayed unmatched. CDR3 in amino acids: CASSLPGLASEQFF. DNA for the CDR3: TGTGCCAGCAGTCTCCCGGGACTAGCTTCTGAGCAGTTCTTC.

The V gene is TRBV18, the J gene TRBJ2-1, with TRBD2 identical over 8 bases. The junction had 6 bases not matched to a gene; V was cut back by 3 bases and J by 2 bases. There are 16 residues in the CDR3. Germline CDR1 KGHSH, CDR2 LQKENI. CDR3 in amino acids: CASSPPGLDPYNEQFF. DNA for the CDR3: TGTGCCAGCTCACCGCCGGGACTAGACCCCTACAATGAGCAGTTCTTC.

The chain carries TRBV10-3 and TRBJ2-7; TRBD1 matches at 7 bases. CDR3 length: 14 amino acids. From germline, CDR1 is ENHRY and CDR2 SYGVKD. With 3 bases clipped from V and 3 bases from J, the junction kept 5 bases outside the gene matches. The CDR3 nucleotides read TGTGCCATCAGTGAAAACCGGGACAGCTACGAGCAGTACTTC. Translated: CAISENRDSYEQYF.

The chain combines TRBV27 with TRBJ1-4; D is unresolved. The germline V and J ends were trimmed by 6 bases and 10 bases, with 18 bases remaining between them. The CDR3 is made up of 14 amino acids. From germline, CDR1 is MNHEY and CDR2 SMNVEV (reference sequence). Written as DNA, the CDR3 is TGTGCCAGCAGCAACGGCCAGTTCCAAGGAAAACTGTTTTTT. Its translation is CASSNGQFQGKLFF.

With regard to this clone: The sample has other DNA sequences that encode this CDR3 too. The gene calls are TRBV7-6 and TRBJ2-5; the D is unclear. The CDR3 has 12 amino acids. Trimming removed 0 bases at V and 2 bases at J, with 1 base between. The germline V gene encodes CDR1 SGHVS and CDR2 FNYEAQ. CDR3 sequence: CASSLAQETQYF. As DNA, the CDR3 is TGTGCCAGCAGCTTAGCGCAAGAGACCCAGTACTTC.

In the case of this clone: One junction end disagrees with the germline gene, perhaps due to a read error. The CDR3 nucleotides read TGTGCTAGCAGCTTGCGGGAGAGCACCGGGGAGCTGTTTTTT. This sequence encodes CASSLRESTGELFF. The rearrangement uses TRBV7-7 and TRBJ2-2, with 7 positions matching TRBD2. The CDR3 extends over 14 amino acids. Germline V gene data show CDR1 as SSHAT and CDR2 as FNYEAQ (reference sequence).

V gene TRBV14 combines with J gene TRBJ2-1; 13 bases are a match to TRBD2. The CDR3 runs to 16 residues. Trimming cost V 5 bases and J 8 bases; bases outside gene matches: 9. The germline V gene encodes CDR1 SGHDN and CDR2 FVKESK. CDR3 residues: CASSIIRLAGGHEQFF. Written as DNA, the CDR3 is TGTGCCAGCAGCATCATAAGACTAGCGGGAGGACATGAGCAGTTCTTC. The variable domain in full, with the rest retrieved from reference TRBV14 and TRBJ2-1, is EAGVTQFPSHSVIEKGQTVTLRCDPISGHDNLYWYRRVMGKEIKFLLHFVKESKQDESGMPNNRFLAERTGGTYSTLKVQPAELEDSGVYFCASSIIRLAGGHEQFFGPGTRLTVL.

The rearrangement uses TRBV5-6 and TRBJ1-1; D ambiguous. This CDR3 is 13 amino acids long. Per germline, CDR1 SGHDT and CDR2 YYEEEE. V was trimmed by 0 bases and J by 1 base, leaving 4 bases between them. CDR3 loop: CASSLAGNTEAFF. The CDR3 DNA is TGTGCCAGCAGCTTGGCGGGGAACACTGAAGCTTTCTTT. The full variable domain, in which reference TRBV5-6 and TRBJ1-1 provide the parts outside the CDR3, is DAGVTQSPTHLIKTRGQQVTLRCSPKSGHDTVSWYQQALGQGPQFIFQYYEEEERQRGNFPDRFSGHQFPNYSSELNVNALLLGDSALYLCASSLAGNTEAFFGQGTRLTVV.